The source of this T cell receptor (beta chain) is a study of shared clonotypes between healthy human individuals. Sequencing was performed with immunoSEQ multiplex PCR; in TCRdb, only in-frame clones are kept and a portion is missing. The sample comprises over 2 million clones, over 85% of which are singletons, and around 1.1% rests with the top ten. CDR3 length equals 15 residues. Germline loops: CDR1 MNHEY, CDR2 SVGAGI. V trimming: 6 bases; J trimming: 2 bases; junction bases outside the gene matches: 7. Terminally differentiated effector memory CD45RA+ cells were excluded from the naive CD8 cells, which were CD45RO-negative and positively selected for CCR7.

The sample consisted of naive CD8+ T cells sorted from blood. The clonotype originates from a man aged 18-30 years in good health. The chain is built from TRBV6-5 and TRBJ1-5; 7 bases align to TRBD1. CDR3 nucleotides: TGTGCCAGCAGCCCCAGGGGGAGCGGCAATCAGCCCCAGCATTTT. Protein: CASSPRGSGNQPQHF.